Shown below are 13 T cell receptor beta chains from a single sample sequenced in a study of T cells in Graves' hyperthyroidism and ophthalmopathy. The TCR beta CDR3 regions underwent amplification using RNA transcripts as the source. First-round RT-PCR targeting the TCR CDR3 was performed with the HTBI primer set. Each CDR3 protein gets one entry after TCRdb re-called the multiplex PCR reads with MiXCR. The repertoire holds 250,000 to 300,000 distinct CDR3 sequences, approximately 16% seen once, with 30% in the top ten. The sample consisted of blood. The source of these receptors is a woman aged 45-59 years with Graves' hyperthyroidism that later progressed to Graves' ophthalmopathy.

In this sample, this clonotype turned up many times. The chain has TRBV7-8 and TRBJ2-3; 8 positions agree with TRBD1. The CDR3 runs to 14 residues. CDR1 and CDR2 from the germline V gene are SGHVS and FQNEAQ. The V gene end was trimmed by 5 bases and the J gene end by 4 bases; junction bases not matched to a gene: 5. The CDR3 bases are TGTGCCAGCAGCGCTCGACAGGGGTCAGATACGCAGTATTTT. Protein sequence: CASSARQGSDTQYF.

This clonotype was found many times. This chain links TRBV2 with TRBJ2-1; 9 bases line up with TRBD2. This CDR3 contains 16 residues. V shed 5 bases, J shed 5 bases, and the junction held 10 bases outside the gene matches. The germline V gene encodes CDR1 SNHLY and CDR2 FYNNEI. Written as DNA, the CDR3 is TGTGCCAGCAGTCGTGTAGCGGGAGCTTTCGACAATGAGCAGTTCTTC. Protein sequence: CASSRVAGAFDNEQFF.

The chain couples TRBV9 to TRBJ2-1; 8 nucleotides align to TRBD1. The CDR3 is 16 residues long. Germline lookup yields CDR1 SGDLS and CDR2 YYNGEE. With V trimmed by 3 bases and J by 7 bases, 12 bases remained unmatched. The CDR3 spells CASSDHGTGLGNEQFF. Written as DNA, the CDR3 is TGTGCCAGCAGCGACCACGGGACAGGCCTCGGTAATGAGCAGTTCTTC. Full variable domain (rest looked up from reference TRBV9 and TRBJ2-1): DSGVTQTPKHLITATGQRVTLRCSPRSGDLSVYWYQQSLDQGLQFLIQYYNGEERAKGNILERFSAQQFPDLHSELNLSSLELGDSALYFCASSDHGTGLGNEQFFGPGTRLTVL.

This clonotype was seen only a few times. The V call is TRBV6-1, the J call TRBJ1-1, with 8 bases that match TRBD1. Germline trimming cut 6 bases from V and 5 bases from J; bases unmatched to any gene: 8. The CDR3 loop spans 14 amino acids. The germline CDR1 and CDR2 sequences are MNHNS and SASEGT. CDR3 loop: CASSFDRGGTEAFF. DNA of the CDR3: TGTGCCAGCAGCTTCGACAGGGGTGGAACTGAAGCTTTCTTT.

This clonotype was detected ten times or more. The J gene is TRBJ1-1, the V gene TRBV5-1, with D unclear. Trimming pared 0 bases from V and 3 bases from J, leaving 12 bases between. Germline CDR1 reads SGHRS; CDR2 reads YFSETQ. The CDR3 spans 15 residues. CDR3 bases: TGCGCCAGCAGCTTGGTCCAGGCGGGAGACACTGAAGCTTTCTTT. It translates to CASSLVQAGDTEAFF.

This clonotype was picked up many times. The J gene is TRBJ2-3, the V gene TRBV28; 8 bases fit TRBD2. Germline loops: CDR1 MDHEN, CDR2 SYDVKM. The CDR3 is 15 amino acids. J was trimmed by 7 bases and V by 6 bases; bases with no gene match: 12. The CDR3 protein is CASRPGGVRFNTQYF. The CDR3 DNA sequence: TGTGCCAGCAGGCCCGGGGGGGTAAGGTTTAATACGCAGTATTTT.

In this sample, this clonotype turned up many times. The chain is built from TRBV12-3 or TRBV12-4 and TRBJ2-7, with D possibly called TRBD1 or TRBD2 (5 bases each). V was trimmed by 7 bases and J by 0 bases, leaving 19 bases between them. CDR3 size: 16 residues. In nucleotides, the CDR3 is TGTGCCAGCATAGAGGGGAACGGAGAAGCCTCCTACGAGCAGTACTTC. Translated: CASIEGNGEASYEQYF.

CDR3 amino acids: CASREDRFPSGANVLTF. The CDR3 DNA follows: TGTGCCAGTAGGGAGGACAGGTTCCCCTCTGGGGCCAACGTCCTGACTTTC. This chain uses TRBV19 with TRBJ2-6, with TRBD1 identical over 7 bases. Germline lookup yields CDR1 LNHDA and CDR2 SQIVND (reference sequence). Trimming removed 6 bases from V and 0 bases from J; junction bases left unmatched: 8. The CDR3 contains 17 residues.

This chain joins TRBV28 and TRBJ2-7, with 9 bases lining up with TRBD2. V lost 3 bases and J lost 6; bases outside the gene matches: 6. CDR3 length: 14 amino acids. Germline lookup yields CDR1 MDHEN and CDR2 SYDVKM. For the CDR3, the DNA is TGTGCCAGCAGTTTGAGGGTAGCGGGAGCCGAGCAGTACTTC. This gives the protein CASSLRVAGAEQYF.

The genes are TRBV7-9 and TRBJ2-7; 9 positions agree with TRBD1. CDR1 SEHNR and CDR2 FQNEAQ come from the germline V gene (reference sequence). Trimming at V came to 2 bases and at J to 0 bases, leaving 5 bases not matched to a gene. This CDR3 has 16 amino acids. The CDR3 bases are TGTGCCAGCAGCTTACGGGACAGGGAAAGCTCCTACGAGCAGTACTTC. Translated, it gives CASSLRDRESSYEQYF.

This clonotype was seen ten or more times. The chain couples TRBV20-1 to TRBJ2-1; TRBD1 agrees at 8 bases. V was clipped by 6 bases and J by 1 base; unmatched bases: 8. The CDR3 sequence is 15 residues long. Germline CDR1 is DFQATT and CDR2 is SNEGSKA (reference sequence). The CDR3, as DNA: TGCAGTGCCCAGGACAGGGCCCTTTCCTACAATGAGCAGTTCTTC. Amino acid sequence: CSAQDRALSYNEQFF.

This chain connects TRBV5-1 to TRBJ1-5, with D unclear. Trimming took 0 bases from V and 0 from J, leaving 7 bases between them. Germline V gene sequence: CDR1 SGHRS, CDR2 YFSETQ. This CDR3 is built from 15 residues. The CDR3 loop reads CASSLEGHSNQPQHF. DNA for the CDR3: TGCGCCAGCAGCTTGGAAGGGCATAGCAATCAGCCCCAGCATTTT.

This clonotype was recorded at least ten times. For the CDR3, the DNA is TGCAGTGCTGCCAGCATCTACAATGAGCAGTTCTTC. This codes for CSAASIYNEQFF. The chain carries TRBV20-1 and TRBJ2-1, with D unresolved. Germline CDR1 is DFQATT and CDR2 is SNEGSKA (reference sequence). V shed 5 bases and J shed 3 bases, with 8 bases lying between them. This CDR3 contains 12 residues.